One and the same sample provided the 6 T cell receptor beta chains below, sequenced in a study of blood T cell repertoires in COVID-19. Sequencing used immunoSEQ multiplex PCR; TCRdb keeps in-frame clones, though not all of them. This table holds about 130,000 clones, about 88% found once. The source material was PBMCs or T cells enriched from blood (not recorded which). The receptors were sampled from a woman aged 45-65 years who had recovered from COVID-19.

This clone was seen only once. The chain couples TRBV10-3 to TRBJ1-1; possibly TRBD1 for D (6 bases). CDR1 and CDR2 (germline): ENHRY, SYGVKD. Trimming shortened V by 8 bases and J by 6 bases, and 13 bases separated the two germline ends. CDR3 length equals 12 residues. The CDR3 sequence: CAIRSEGAEAFF. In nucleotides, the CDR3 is TGTGCCATCCGTTCCGAGGGGGCTGAAGCTTTCTTT.

CDR3 loop: CASSQGASGEVDEQFF. Written as DNA, the CDR3 is TGCGCCAGCAGCCAAGGGGCTAGCGGGGAGGTCGATGAGCAGTTCTTC. The chain combines TRBV4-3 with TRBJ2-1; 9 positions agree with TRBD2. Germline CDR1 reads LGHNA; CDR2 reads YSLEER. J lost 8 bases, V lost 1 base, and 9 bases had no gene match. The CDR3 contains 16 residues.

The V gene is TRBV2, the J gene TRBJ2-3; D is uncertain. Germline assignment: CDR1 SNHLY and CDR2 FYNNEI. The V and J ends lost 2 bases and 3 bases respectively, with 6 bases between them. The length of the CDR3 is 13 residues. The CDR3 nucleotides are TGTGCCAGCAGTGAAACCCGGACAGATACGCAGTATTTT. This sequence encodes CASSETRTDTQYF.

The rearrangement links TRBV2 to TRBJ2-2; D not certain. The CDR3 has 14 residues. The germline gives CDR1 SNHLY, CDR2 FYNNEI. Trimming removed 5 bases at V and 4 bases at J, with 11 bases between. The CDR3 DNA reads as TGTGCCAGCAGTCGAGACTCATCCACCGGGGAGCTGTTTTTT. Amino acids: CASSRDSSTGELFF.

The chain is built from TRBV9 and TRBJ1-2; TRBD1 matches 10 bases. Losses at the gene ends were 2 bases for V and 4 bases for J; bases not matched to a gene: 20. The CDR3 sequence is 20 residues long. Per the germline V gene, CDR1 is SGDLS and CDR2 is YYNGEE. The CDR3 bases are TGTGCCAGCAGCGTCCGCGGGCCTCAGACAGGGGGCTTCGCGGGCTATGGCTACACCTTC. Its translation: CASSVRGPQTGGFAGYGYTF.

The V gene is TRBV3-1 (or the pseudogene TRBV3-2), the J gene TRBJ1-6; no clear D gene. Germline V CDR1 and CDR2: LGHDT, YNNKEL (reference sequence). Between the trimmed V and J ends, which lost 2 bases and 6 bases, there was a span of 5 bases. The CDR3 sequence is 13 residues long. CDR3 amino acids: CASSQTANSPLHF. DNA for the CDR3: TGTGCCAGCAGCCAAACAGCTAATTCACCCCTCCACTTT.